A single sample gave rise to the 17 T cell receptor beta chains below, sequenced in a study of siplizumab effects on memory and regulatory T cells. Here immunoSEQ multiplex PCR was the method, and the copy in TCRdb shows in-frame clones only, minus some. The sample holds some 53,000 clones, approximately 97% seen once. Input material: naive CD4+ T cells sorted from blood. The origin of the receptors is a human donor in good health.

The chain combines TRBV12-5 with TRBJ1-5; D may be TRBD1 (5 bases). The CDR3 consists of 15 residues. Germline-derived CDR1 and CDR2 are LGHNT and FRNRAP. V was clipped by 4 bases and J by 2 bases, with 12 bases between them. The CDR3 DNA follows: TGTGCTAGTGGTTGGAGTCAGGGAGGCAATCAGCCCCAGCATTTT. It is translated as CASGWSQGGNQPQHF.

The chain is built from TRBV7-2 and TRBJ1-2; no clear D gene. V lost 2 bases and J 2 bases, leaving 9 bases between the germline ends. The germline V gene encodes CDR1 SGHTA and CDR2 FQGNSA. The CDR3 is 14 residues long. The DNA for the CDR3 is TGTGCCAGCAGCTTAAACCCTTCGAACTATGGCTACACCTTC. Its protein product is CASSLNPSNYGYTF. Drawing the rest from reference TRBV7-2 and TRBJ1-2, the complete variable domain is GAGVSQSPSNKVTEKGKDVELRCDPISGHTALYWYRQSLGQGLEFLIYFQGNSAPDKSGLPSDRFSAERTGGSVSTLTIQRTQQEDSAVYLCASSLNPSNYGYTFGSGTRLTVV.

The rearrangement joins TRBV25-1 to TRBJ1-5; possible D gene TRBD1, 5 bases. The germline V gene has CDR1 MGHDK and CDR2 SYGVNS. The CDR3 length is 14 residues. Trimming took off 4 bases at V and 6 bases at J, with 13 bases between the two ends. CDR3 amino acids: CASSGGGKSQPQHF. The CDR3 DNA reads as TGTGCCAGCAGTGGGGGGGGGAAGAGTCAGCCCCAGCATTTT.

J is TRBJ1-5 and V is TRBV28; possibly TRBD1 for D (6 bases). CDR1 is MDHEN, CDR2 SYDVKM, per germline. The V and J ends lost 5 bases and 4 bases respectively, with 12 bases between them. The CDR3 covers 14 residues. The CDR3 DNA reads TGTGCCAGCAGTCAGACAGGAGAGAATCAGCCCCAGCATTTT. Protein sequence: CASSQTGENQPQHF.

The chain has TRBV30 and TRBJ1-1; D is unclear. The CDR3 loop spans 13 amino acids. CDR1 and CDR2 (germline): GTSNPN, SVGIG (reference sequence). V lost 1 base, J lost 1 base, and 7 bases lay in between. The chain's CDR3 is CAWSEGANTEAFF. In DNA, the CDR3 is TGTGCCTGGAGTGAGGGCGCGAACACTGAAGCTTTCTTT.

The gene calls are TRBV6-6 and TRBJ2-7, with D possibly matching TRBD2 (6 bases). The CDR3 has 14 residues. CDR1 is MNHNY, CDR2 SVGAGI, per germline (reference sequence). Trimming left V 0 bases short and J 7 bases short, with 13 bases between. CDR3 sequence (DNA): TGTGCCAGCAGTTACTCTCGCGGGGAAGGGGAGCAGTACTTC. Translation gives CASSYSRGEGEQYF.

This chain links TRBV18 with TRBJ1-1; 8 bases agree with TRBD1. This CDR3 is 15 amino acids long. Germline trimming cut 3 bases from V and 1 base from J; bases unmatched to any gene: 4. CDR1 KGHSH and CDR2 LQKENI come from the germline V gene. CDR3 protein: CASSPGQGRNTEAFF. The CDR3 nucleotides read TGTGCCAGCTCACCTGGACAGGGCAGGAACACTGAAGCTTTCTTT.

This chain uses TRBV9 with TRBJ2-2; D is possibly TRBD2 (5 bases). Trimming took 8 bases from V and 0 from J, leaving 14 bases between them. Germline CDR1 SGDLS, CDR2 YYNGEE. There are 15 residues in the CDR3. The CDR3 DNA sequence: TGTGCCAGTAGCTCTTCGGGGTCGAACACCGGGGAGCTGTTTTTT. Its protein product is CASSSSGSNTGELFF.

The rearrangement links TRBV16 to TRBJ2-2; 7 bases are shared with TRBD1. V lost 2 bases, J lost 5 bases, and 2 bases stayed unmatched. Per germline, CDR1 KGHSY and CDR2 FQNENV. The CDR3 totals 14 residues. CDR3: CASSQATGTGELFF. CDR3 nucleotide sequence: TGTGCCAGCAGCCAAGCGACAGGGACCGGGGAGCTGTTTTTT.

The V and J genes are TRBV27 and TRBJ1-4, with D unclear. With 3 bases removed from V and 0 bases from J, the gap between germline ends came to 5 bases. This CDR3 spans 14 amino acids. Germline CDR1 MNHEY, CDR2 SMNVEV (reference sequence). The CDR3 region has the DNA TGTGCCAGCAGTTTCCTGGCAACTAATGAAAAACTGTTTTTT. This sequence encodes CASSFLATNEKLFF.

This sequence joins TRBV7-3 and TRBJ2-7, with 7 bases aligning to TRBD2. With V trimmed by 2 bases and J by 3 bases, 1 base remained unmatched. Germline CDR1 is SGHTA and CDR2 is FQGTGA. This CDR3 contains 13 residues. The CDR3 sequence: CASSLGRDYEQYF. Here the CDR3 DNA reads TGTGCCAGCAGCTTAGGGAGGGACTACGAGCAGTACTTC.

The rearrangement links TRBV5-5 to TRBJ2-7; perhaps TRBD1 as D (6 bases). V was clipped by 0 bases and J by 3 bases, with 7 bases between them. CDR1 SGHKS and CDR2 YYEKEE come from the germline V gene (reference sequence). The CDR3 length is 13 residues. The CDR3 protein is CASSLDRVYEQYF. The CDR3 DNA reads as TGTGCCAGCAGCTTGGACAGGGTCTACGAGCAGTACTTC.

This clone was recorded a few times. The chain uses TRBV7-9 and TRBJ1-4; D gene ambiguous. This CDR3 has 14 residues. Trimming pared 6 bases from V and 3 bases from J, leaving 11 bases between. The germline V gene has CDR1 SEHNR and CDR2 FQNEAQ (reference sequence). The CDR3 reads CASSPDGANEKLFF. DNA of the CDR3: TGTGCCAGCAGTCCGGACGGTGCTAATGAAAAACTGTTTTTT.

The gene calls are TRBV7-9 and TRBJ1-4; no definite D call. Germline V CDR1 and CDR2: SEHNR, FQNEAQ (reference sequence). V gave up 5 bases and J gave up 5 bases, with 15 bases separating them. This CDR3 region has 15 residues. The CDR3 DNA is TGTGCCAGCAGCCCTTTGAGGGTTGTCAATGAAAAACTGTTTTTT. It codes for CASSPLRVVNEKLFF.

The rearrangement links TRBV2 to TRBJ2-7, with 9 bases matching TRBD1. Germline trimming cut 2 bases from V and 2 bases from J; bases unmatched to any gene: 4. The CDR3 runs 15 residues. Germline V gene data show CDR1 as SNHLY and CDR2 as FYNNEI. CDR3 sequence (DNA): TGTGCCAGCAGTGAACGGACAGGGGCCACCTACGAGCAGTACTTC. Encoded protein: CASSERTGATYEQYF.

This chain uses TRBV5-5 with TRBJ1-5; a possible D gene is TRBD1 (5 bases). CDR1 and CDR2 from the germline V gene are SGHKS and YYEKEE (reference sequence). Trimming pared 2 bases from V and 7 bases from J, leaving 10 bases between. The CDR3 is 13 amino acids. In nucleotides, the CDR3 is TGTGCCAGCAGCTTTCGGGGGATCCAGCCCCAGCATTTT. As protein: CASSFRGIQPQHF.

The J gene is TRBJ2-5, the V gene TRBV27; 7 nucleotides align to TRBD2. With V trimmed by 7 bases and J by 5 bases, 7 bases remained unmatched. Germline loops: CDR1 MNHEY, CDR2 SMNVEV (reference sequence). This CDR3 spans 13 amino acids. CDR3 sequence (DNA): TGTGCCAGCAAACATTTCGGGAGGGAGACCCAGTACTTC. It specifies CASKHFGRETQYF.